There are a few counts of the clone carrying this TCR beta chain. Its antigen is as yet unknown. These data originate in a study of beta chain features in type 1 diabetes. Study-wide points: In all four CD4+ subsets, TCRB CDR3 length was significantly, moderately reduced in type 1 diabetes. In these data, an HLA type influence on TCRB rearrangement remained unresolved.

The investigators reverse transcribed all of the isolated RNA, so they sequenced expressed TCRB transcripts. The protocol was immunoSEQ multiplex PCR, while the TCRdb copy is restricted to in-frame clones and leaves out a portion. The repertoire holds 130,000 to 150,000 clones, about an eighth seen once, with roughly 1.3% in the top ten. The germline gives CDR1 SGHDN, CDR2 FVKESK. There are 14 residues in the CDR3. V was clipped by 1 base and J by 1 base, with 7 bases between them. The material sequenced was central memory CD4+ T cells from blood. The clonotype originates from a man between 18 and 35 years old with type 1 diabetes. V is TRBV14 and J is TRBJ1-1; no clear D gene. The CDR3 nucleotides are TGTGCCAGCAGCCAAGTTGCGGGGAACACTGAAGCTTTCTTT. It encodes CASSQVAGNTEAFF.